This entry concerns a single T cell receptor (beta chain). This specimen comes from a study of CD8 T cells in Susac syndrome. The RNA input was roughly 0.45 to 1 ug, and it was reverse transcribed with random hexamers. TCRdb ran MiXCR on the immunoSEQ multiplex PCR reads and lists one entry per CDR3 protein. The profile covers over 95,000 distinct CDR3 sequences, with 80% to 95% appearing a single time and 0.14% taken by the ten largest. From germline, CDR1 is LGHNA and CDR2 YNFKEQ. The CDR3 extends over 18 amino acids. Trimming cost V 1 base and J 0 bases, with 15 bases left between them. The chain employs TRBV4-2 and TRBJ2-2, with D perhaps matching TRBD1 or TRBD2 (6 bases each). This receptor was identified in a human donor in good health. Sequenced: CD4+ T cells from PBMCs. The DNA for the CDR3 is TGTGCCAGCAGCCAAGGTGACTTGGGGGGCGCGAACACCGGGGAGCTGTTTTTT. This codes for CASSQGDLGGANTGELFF.